This TCR beta chain comes out of a study of blood T cell repertoires in COVID-19. In the study overall: The cDNA or gDNA used as material had been derived from T cells, B-cell-depleted T cells, or PBMCs.

Unmatched junction bases numbered 5, after V lost 0 bases and J lost 8 bases. Germline loops: CDR1 MNHNS, CDR2 SASEGT. The CDR3 is 15 amino acids. While infection was still active, Seattle patients were enrolled and then followed longitudinally. Per the study methods: Quantification of nucleated cells was approximated via reference gene primer amplification. Sequencing was performed with immunoSEQ multiplex PCR; in TCRdb, only in-frame clones are kept and a portion is missing. V, J and clone size are those of that table, while D and trimming were read from the DNA. Of fewer than 450,000 clones in the sample, about nine tenths were seen once.

The chain employs TRBV6-1 and TRBJ1-2; TRBD1 aligns across 11 bases. Sequencing input: peripheral blood. This clonotype was sampled from a woman in her 50s with COVID-19, enrolled during active disease. The CDR3 region is CASSEAYGDRGGYTF. CDR3 coding DNA: TGTGCCAGCAGTGAAGCGTACGGGGACAGGGGGGGCTACACCTTC.